Listed here are 25 T cell receptor beta chains from one sample, sequenced in a study of blood T cell repertoires in COVID-19. Profiled with immunoSEQ multiplex PCR; TCRdb holds only in-frame clones, not every one. The data contain some 400,000 clones, around 89% of them seen just once; the ten biggest clones take up more than 0.95%. Sequenced: PBMCs or T cells enriched from blood (not recorded which). These receptors originate from a man aged 25-40 years who had recovered from COVID-19.

The V call is TRBV3-1 (or the pseudogene TRBV3-2), the J call TRBJ2-6, with D possibly TRBD2 on 7 matching bases. Germline CDR1 is LGHDT and CDR2 is YNNKEL (reference sequence). The CDR3 contains 19 residues. V lost 4 bases and J lost 0, with 19 bases in between. The CDR3 DNA reads as TGTGCCAGCAGCCTCTCGGGGGGCCGGTCTATCTCTGGGGCCAACGTCCTGACTTTC. Protein product: CASSLSGGRSISGANVLTF.

The rearrangement links TRBV12-3 or TRBV12-4 to TRBJ2-5; no definite D call. This CDR3 comprises 12 residues. V was pared by 4 bases and J by 4 bases, with 7 bases between. As DNA, the CDR3 is TGTGCCAGCAGTTCGTCAGGAGAGACCCAGTACTTC. Protein product: CASSSSGETQYF.

The CDR3 loop reads CASSVSRDEQYF. CDR3 DNA: TGTGCCAGCAGCGTAAGCAGGGACGAGCAGTACTTC. The gene calls are TRBV5-8 and TRBJ2-7; TRBD1 might be the D (5 bases). The CDR3 is made up of 12 amino acids. Germline CDR1 reads SGHTS; CDR2 reads YDEGEE. V lost 4 bases and J 5 bases, leaving 10 bases between the germline ends. Full variable domain (missing parts from reference TRBV5-8 and TRBJ2-7): EAGVTQSPTHLIKTRGQQATLRCSPISGHTSVYWYQQALGLGLQFLLWYDEGEERNRGNFPPRFSGRQFPNYSSELNVNALELEDSALYLCASSVSRDEQYFGPGTRLTVT.

The chain employs TRBV27 and TRBJ1-2, with 7 bases aligning to TRBD1. Per germline, CDR1 MNHEY and CDR2 SMNVEV (reference sequence). The CDR3 consists of 18 residues. V was clipped by 4 bases and J by 4 bases; unmatched bases: 18. The CDR3 here is CASSSTSRDRRFIYGYTF. The CDR3 DNA reads TGTGCCAGCAGTTCGACCTCCCGGGACAGAAGGTTCATCTATGGCTACACCTTC.

The CDR3 DNA is TGTGCCAGCAGTAGTACAGTTCAGCCCCAGCATTTT. Its translation: CASSSTVQPQHF. The rearrangement links TRBV6-5 to TRBJ1-5; no definite D call. Germline values: CDR1 MNHEY, CDR2 SVGAGI. The CDR3 length is 12 residues. Trimming left V 5 bases short and J 6 bases short, with 8 bases between.

This chain links TRBV28 with TRBJ1-5; D is uncertain. The germline V gene encodes CDR1 MDHEN and CDR2 SYDVKM. The CDR3 loop spans 13 amino acids. V lost 3 bases and J 11 bases, leaving 14 bases between the germline ends. The chain's CDR3 is CASSFEGIRTQHF. The CDR3 DNA follows: TGTGCCAGCAGTTTTGAGGGAATCCGGACCCAGCATTTT.

The chain combines TRBV6-1 with TRBJ2-1; D is ambiguous. CDR1 is MNHNS and CDR2 is SASEGT in the germline V gene. The CDR3 contains 13 residues. V gave up 3 bases and J gave up 6 bases, with 9 bases separating them. The CDR3 nucleotides are TGTGCCAGCAGTGAGACGACTTCCAATGAGCAGTTCTTC. Its translation is CASSETTSNEQFF.

The chain employs TRBV7-2 and TRBJ1-2; TRBD1 aligns across 7 bases. Per germline, CDR1 SGHTA and CDR2 FQGNSA. The trim removed 4 bases at V and 2 bases at J, leaving 1 base unmatched. This CDR3 comprises 13 residues. The CDR3 here is CASSSGQNYGYTF. CDR3 DNA: TGTGCCAGCAGCTCGGGACAGAACTATGGCTACACCTTC.

J is TRBJ1-1 and V is TRBV12-3 or TRBV12-4, with TRBD1 matching over 7 bases. Unmatched junction bases numbered 6, after V lost 7 bases and J lost 4 bases. This CDR3 region has 13 residues. The CDR3 reads CASTVDRATEAFF. In DNA, the CDR3 is TGTGCCAGCACCGTCGACAGGGCCACTGAAGCTTTCTTT.

This clone was picked up a small number of times. The chain employs TRBV3-1 (or the pseudogene TRBV3-2) and TRBJ1-1; 9 bases map to TRBD1. The J segment lost 5 bases and the V segment lost 8 bases, leaving 6 bases of the junction unmatched. The length of the CDR3 is 13 residues. Germline-derived CDR1 and CDR2 are LGHDT and YNNKEL (reference sequence). The CDR3, as DNA: TGTGCCAGCTTCGGACAGGGGAAGACTGAAGCTTTCTTT. Its translation is CASFGQGKTEAFF.

The chain links TRBV4-1 to TRBJ1-5; tentative D call: TRBD1 (5 bases). Germline V gives CDR1 MGHRA, CDR2 YSYEKL. The CDR3 runs to 19 residues. V was shortened by 0 bases and J by 4 bases, with 22 bases between the two germline ends. This chain's CDR3 is CASSQDSGRQYAWNQPQHF. DNA for the CDR3: TGCGCCAGCAGCCAAGATTCAGGAAGACAGTACGCTTGGAATCAGCCCCAGCATTTT.

The J gene is TRBJ1-2, the V gene TRBV28, with 7 bases matching TRBD1. From germline, CDR1 is MDHEN and CDR2 SYDVKM. The ends lost 5 bases at V and 0 bases at J; junction bases unmatched: 9. CDR3 size: 16 residues. CDR3 sequence (DNA): TGTGCCAGCAGTCCCGCCGGGACAGAAGCTAACTATGGCTACACCTTC. Translation gives CASSPAGTEANYGYTF.

The V gene is TRBV7-9, the J gene TRBJ1-2; no definite D call. The CDR3 runs to 14 residues. Trimming cost V 0 bases and J 7 bases, with 12 bases left between them. CDR1 SEHNR and CDR2 FQNEAQ come from the germline V gene (reference sequence). Here the CDR3 DNA reads TGTGCCAGCAGCTTAGCGGGCTCTATCAGTGGCTACACCTTC. Amino acid sequence: CASSLAGSISGYTF.

This clone was detected once. V usage is TRBV7-2 and J usage is TRBJ2-7, with TRBD2 matching 7 bases. V trimming: 2 bases; J trimming: 5 bases; junction bases outside the gene matches: 3. CDR3 size: 13 residues. Germline CDR1 reads SGHTA; CDR2 reads FQGNSA. The CDR3, as DNA: TGTGCCAGCAGCTTATTCGCGGGAGACGAGCAGTACTTC. Protein: CASSLFAGDEQYF.

The rearrangement uses TRBV11-2 and TRBJ1-4, with a possible D match to TRBD1 (5 bases). V was pared by 5 bases and J by 5 bases, with 9 bases between. Germline-derived CDR1 and CDR2 are SGHAT and FQNNGV. The CDR3 runs to 13 residues. CDR3 bases: TGTGCCAGCAGCCGGGGGGGGAATGAAAAACTGTTTTTT. Encoded protein: CASSRGGNEKLFF.

V and J are TRBV27 and TRBJ2-7; the match to TRBD1 covers 7 bases. The CDR3 sequence is 13 residues long. The germline V gene encodes CDR1 MNHEY and CDR2 SMNVEV (reference sequence). V shed 0 bases, J shed 5 bases, and the junction held 1 base outside the gene matches. CDR3: CASSLSTGNEQYF. CDR3 coding DNA: TGTGCCAGCAGTTTATCGACAGGGAACGAGCAGTACTTC.

This chain connects TRBV28 to TRBJ2-5, with a weak D call TRBD2 (5 bases). This CDR3 is built from 13 residues. V was pared by 6 bases and J by 0 bases, with 8 bases between. Germline V CDR1 and CDR2: MDHEN, SYDVKM. The CDR3: CASRQRYQETQYF. In DNA form, the CDR3 reads TGTGCCAGCAGGCAGCGGTACCAAGAGACCCAGTACTTC.

A few counts support this clone. The chain is built from TRBV11-2 and TRBJ1-2, with 9 bases matching TRBD1. The CDR3 has 14 amino acids. Germline lookup yields CDR1 SGHAT and CDR2 FQNNGV. Losses at the gene ends were 5 bases for V and 8 bases for J; bases not matched to a gene: 9. The CDR3 DNA follows: TGTGCCAGCAGCGTCACCCGGGACAGGGAAGGCTACACCTTC. Translating it yields CASSVTRDREGYTF.

This chain connects TRBV28 to TRBJ1-2, with no clear D. The CDR3 consists of 13 residues. Per the germline V gene, CDR1 is MDHEN and CDR2 is SYDVKM. The germline V and J ends were trimmed by 3 bases and 8 bases, with 13 bases remaining between them. The CDR3 spells CASSLGGFGGYTF. The CDR3 DNA reads TGTGCCAGCAGTTTGGGAGGGTTTGGCGGCTACACCTTC.

V gene TRBV28 combines with J gene TRBJ1-6; TRBD1 matches at 7 bases. With V trimmed by 2 bases and J by 9 bases, 4 bases remained unmatched. Per the germline V gene, CDR1 is MDHEN and CDR2 is SYDVKM. The length of the CDR3 is 14 residues. The CDR3 reads CASSLIQGSSPLHF. CDR3 nucleotides: TGTGCCAGCAGTTTAATACAGGGGAGTTCACCCCTCCACTTT.

V is TRBV27 and J is TRBJ2-3, with 9 nucleotides matching TRBD1. Germline values: CDR1 MNHEY, CDR2 SMNVEV (reference sequence). Trimming removed 3 bases from V and 8 bases from J; junction bases left unmatched: 12. The CDR3 is 16 residues long. The CDR3 is CASSFGRQGVAGTQYF. CDR3 nucleotides: TGTGCCAGCAGTTTTGGGAGACAGGGGGTGGCGGGTACGCAGTATTTT.

V gene TRBV19 combines with J gene TRBJ1-5; no clear D. Germline V gives CDR1 LNHDA, CDR2 SQIVND (reference sequence). The CDR3 runs to 15 residues. V shed 1 base and J shed 4 bases, with 11 bases lying between them. The CDR3 nucleotides read TGTGCCAGTAGTATAGTGGCGGTATCAAATCAGCCCCAGCATTTT. This encodes CASSIVAVSNQPQHF.

The chain recombines TRBV4-1 with TRBJ1-2; 10 bases agree with TRBD1. V lost 1 base and J lost 4; bases outside the gene matches: 9. Looked up from germline, CDR1 is MGHRA and CDR2 is YSYEKL. This CDR3 contains 17 residues. Written as DNA, the CDR3 is TGCGCCAGCAGCCAAGGGGGACAGGGGATCGTGGTCTATGGCTACACCTTC. Translation gives CASSQGGQGIVVYGYTF.

The CDR3 region is CASSGTGRTGGKLFF. The CDR3 nucleotides read TGCGCCAGCAGCGGGACAGGGAGGACCGGAGGGAAACTGTTTTTT. The rearrangement uses TRBV5-1 and TRBJ1-4; 9 bases line up with TRBD1. This CDR3 has 15 residues. V shed 4 bases, J shed 11 bases, and the junction held 12 bases outside the gene matches. In germline, CDR1 is SGHRS, CDR2 YFSETQ.

This chain connects TRBV3-1 (or the pseudogene TRBV3-2) to TRBJ2-7; 7 bases fit TRBD1. Trimming removed 2 bases from V and 1 base from J; junction bases left unmatched: 8. Germline CDR1 and CDR2: LGHDT and YNNKEL (reference sequence). The CDR3 is 16 residues long. The CDR3 reads CASSQPFRDRSYEQYF. The CDR3, as DNA: TGTGCCAGCAGCCAACCTTTCCGGGACAGATCCTACGAGCAGTACTTC.